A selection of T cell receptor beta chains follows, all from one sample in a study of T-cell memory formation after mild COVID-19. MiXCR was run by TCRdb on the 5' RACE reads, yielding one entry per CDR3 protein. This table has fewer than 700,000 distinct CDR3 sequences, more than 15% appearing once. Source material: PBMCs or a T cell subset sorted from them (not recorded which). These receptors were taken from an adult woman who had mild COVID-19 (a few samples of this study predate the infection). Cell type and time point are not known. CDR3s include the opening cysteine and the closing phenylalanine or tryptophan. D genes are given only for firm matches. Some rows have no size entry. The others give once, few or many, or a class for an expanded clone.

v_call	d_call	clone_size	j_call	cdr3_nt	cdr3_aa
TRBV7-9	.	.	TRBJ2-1	TGTGCCAGCAGCTTGGGATCGCATTTCAATGAGCAGTTCTTC	CASSLGSHFNEQFF
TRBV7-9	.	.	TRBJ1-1	TGTGCCAGCAGAGCGAGACAGCGGTCCACTGAAGCTTTCTTT	CASRARQRSTEAFF
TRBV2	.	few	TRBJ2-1	TGTGCCAGCAGTGAAAGGTTCGACTTAAACAATGAGCAGTTCTTC	CASSERFDLNNEQFF
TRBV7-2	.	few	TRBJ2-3	TGTGCCAGCAGCTTAGCCGTCTACACAGATACGCAGTATTTT	CASSLAVYTDTQYF
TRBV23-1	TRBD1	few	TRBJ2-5	TGCGCCAGCAGGCCATTTAACAGGGGTCAAGAGACCCAGTACTTC	CASRPFNRGQETQYF
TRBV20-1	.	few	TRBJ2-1	TGCAGTGCTAGAACCCCAACAGTGAAGGGGTTAGTATGGGATGAGCAGTTCTTC	CSARTPTVKGLVWDEQFF
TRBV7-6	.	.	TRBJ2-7	TGTGCCAGCAGCGCCATAGAGTCCGAGCAGTACTTC	CASSAIESEQYF
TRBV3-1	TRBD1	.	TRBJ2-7	TGTGCCAGCAGCCAAGACGCCGGACAGGCGAACTACGAGCAGTACTTC	CASSQDAGQANYEQYF
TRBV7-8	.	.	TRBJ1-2	TGTGCCAGCAGCTTAGGGGTAGCTTACTATGGCTACACCTTC	CASSLGVAYYGYTF
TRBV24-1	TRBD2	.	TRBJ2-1	TGTGCCACCAGTGACGTAGCGGGAGGGCCGGGCTTGGAGCAGTTCTTC	CATSDVAGGPGLEQFF
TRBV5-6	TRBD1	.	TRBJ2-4	TGTGCCAGCAGCTTACAGGGGTCTATAGCCAAAAACATTCAGTACTTC	CASSLQGSIAKNIQYF
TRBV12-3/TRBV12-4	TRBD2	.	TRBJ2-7	TGTGCCAGCAGTTTGGAGGGGACTAGCGGTTCCTACGAGCAGTACTTC	CASSLEGTSGSYEQYF
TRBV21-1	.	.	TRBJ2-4	TGTGCCAGCATCAAGCCTCAATTTCGACAGCCCCAAGCCAAAAACATTCAGTACTTC	CASIKPQFRQPQAKNIQYF
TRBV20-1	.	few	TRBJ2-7	TGCAGTGCTAGTAGGGGGGCAAGGAGCTCCTACGAGCAGTACTTC	CSASRGARSSYEQYF
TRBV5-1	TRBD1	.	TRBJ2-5	TGCGCCAGCAGCTTGCACAGGGGGGAGACCCAGTACTTC	CASSLHRGETQYF
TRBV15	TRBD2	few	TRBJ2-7	TGTGCCACCAGTACTAGCGGGAAGAGCTCCTACGAGCAGTACTTC	CATSTSGKSSYEQYF
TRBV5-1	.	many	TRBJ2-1	TGTGCCAGCAGTTTTCGGAATGAGCAGTTCTTC	CASSFRNEQFF
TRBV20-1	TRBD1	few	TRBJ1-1	TGCAGTGCTAGAGACCGGGACAGGGGAGACACTGAAGCTTTCTTT	CSARDRDRGDTEAFF
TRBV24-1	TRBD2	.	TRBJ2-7	TGTGCCACCAGTGATCCGACTAGCGGGAGTGGGTACGAGCAGTACTTC	CATSDPTSGSGYEQYF
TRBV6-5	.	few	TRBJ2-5	TGTGCCAGCAGTTACACGCCCCTCCGGGGGCAAGAGACCCAGTACTTC	CASSYTPLRGQETQYF
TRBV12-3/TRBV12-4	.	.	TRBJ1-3	TGTGCCAGCTCATTGACAGCTCCCTCTGGAAACACCATATATTTT	CASSLTAPSGNTIYF
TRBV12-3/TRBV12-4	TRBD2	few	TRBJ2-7	TGTGCCAGCACCACCGGACTAGCGGGAGTCGGCGAGCAGTACTTC	CASTTGLAGVGEQYF
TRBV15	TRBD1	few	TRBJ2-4	TGTGCCACCAGCAGACCCGGACAGGGCGACATTCAGTACTTC	CATSRPGQGDIQYF
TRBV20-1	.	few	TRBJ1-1	TGCAGTGCTACCGATCCGGGGGGGGCGTGGGCTTTCTTT	CSATDPGGAWAFF
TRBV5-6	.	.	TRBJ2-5	TGTGCCAGCAGCTCCGGTTCCAGGACGAGACAAGAGACCCAGTACTTC	CASSSGSRTRQETQYF
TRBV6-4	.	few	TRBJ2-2	TGTGCCAGCAGGACTACAGGGACCGGGGAGCTGTTTTTT	CASRTTGTGELFF
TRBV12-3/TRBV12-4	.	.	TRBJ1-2	TGTGCCAGCAGTCCCCCCCAGGGAGCCGCGAACTATGGCTACACCTTC	CASSPPQGAANYGYTF
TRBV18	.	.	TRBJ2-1	TGTGCCAGCTCAAGGACCTCGAGCTCCTACAATGAGCAGTTCTTC	CASSRTSSSYNEQFF
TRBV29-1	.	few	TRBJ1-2	TGCAGCGCCGGGCCCCGGCCGGGGGTGGGGGGGGGCTACACCTTC	CSAGPRPGVGGGYTF
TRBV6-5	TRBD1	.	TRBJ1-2	TGTGCCAGCCGGACAGGTGCACGGAGGGGGGCCCGAGGCTACACCTTC	CASRTGARRGARGYTF
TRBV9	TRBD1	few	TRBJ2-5	TGTGCCAGCAGCGTAGCCCCAGGGGGAAAGGGAGAGACCCAGTACTTC	CASSVAPGGKGETQYF
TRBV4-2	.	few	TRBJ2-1	TGTGCCAGCAGCAATATAGGCAATGAGCAGTTCTTC	CASSNIGNEQFF
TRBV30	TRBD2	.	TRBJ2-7	TGTGCCTGGAGTGTTTGGGTGGGAGGGCCGTACGAGCAGTACTTC	CAWSVWVGGPYEQYF
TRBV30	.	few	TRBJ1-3	TGTGCCTGGGGACACTCTGGAAACACCATATATTTT	CAWGHSGNTIYF
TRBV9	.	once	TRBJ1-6	TGTGCCAGCAGCGGAGAGGCCGGGATTAATAATTCACCCCTCCACTTT	CASSGEAGINNSPLHF
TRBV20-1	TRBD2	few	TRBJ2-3	TGCAGTGCGAGCGGGGGGGGTAGCACAGATACGCAGTATTTT	CSASGGGSTDTQYF
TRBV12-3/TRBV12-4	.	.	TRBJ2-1	TGTGCCAGCAGTTTACGTGCGAGGCGATATTCATACAATGAGCAGTTCTTC	CASSLRARRYSYNEQFF
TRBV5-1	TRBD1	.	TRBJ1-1	TGCGCCAGCAGCTTGTTACAGGGGGCCGACACTGAAGCTTTCTTT	CASSLLQGADTEAFF
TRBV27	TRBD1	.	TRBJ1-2	TGTGCCAGCAGTCCTATCGCGGGACAGGGACGCTATGGCTACACCTTC	CASSPIAGQGRYGYTF
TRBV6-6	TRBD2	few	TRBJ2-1	TGTGCCAGCAGACGGGCACTAGCGGGGGGGCCCATCAATGAGCAGTTCTTC	CASRRALAGGPINEQFF
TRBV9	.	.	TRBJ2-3	TGTGCCAGCAGCGTAGCTGGGGGATCTACTAGCACAGATACGCAGTATTTT	CASSVAGGSTSTDTQYF
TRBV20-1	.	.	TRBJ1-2	TGCAGTGCTAGAGTTCTTCACGGTAACTATGGCTACACCTTC	CSARVLHGNYGYTF
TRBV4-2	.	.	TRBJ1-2	TGTGCCAGCAGCCCAGGACAGTCCCGCTACACCTTC	CASSPGQSRYTF
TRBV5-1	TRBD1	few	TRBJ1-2	TGCGCCAGCAGAGCCACAGTAGTTGGCAGGGGGCTTAACTATGGCTACACCTTC	CASRATVVGRGLNYGYTF
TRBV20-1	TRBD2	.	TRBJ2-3	TGCAGTGCTCGAAGACTAGCGGGAGTGTTAGATACGCAGTATTTT	CSARRLAGVLDTQYF
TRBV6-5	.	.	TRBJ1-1	TGTGCCAGCAGGACGGGGGGGCTCGCTGAAGCTTTCTTT	CASRTGGLAEAFF
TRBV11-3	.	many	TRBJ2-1	TGTGCCAGCAGCCCGGCCGGGGGGCCACGCAATGAGCAGTTCTTC	CASSPAGGPRNEQFF
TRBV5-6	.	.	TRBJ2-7	TGTGCCAGCCGCCCGAAGCAGGTCGAGCAGTACTTC	CASRPKQVEQYF
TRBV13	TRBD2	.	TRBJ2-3	TGTGCCAGCAGCTCCTCGCTAGCGGGGAACACAGATACGCAGTATTTT	CASSSSLAGNTDTQYF
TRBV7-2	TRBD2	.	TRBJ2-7	TGTGCCAGCAGCTTAGCGGCGGAACGTATTAGCGGGATACCCTACGAGCAGTACTTC	CASSLAAERISGIPYEQYF
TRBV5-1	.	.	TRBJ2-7	TGCGCCAGCAGCTTACGAGGGGCAGCTTCCTACGAGCAGTACTTC	CASSLRGAASYEQYF